These T cell receptor beta chains were read from a single sample in a study of T cell repertoires and Cas9 in healthy adults. TCRdb's table, derived via immunoSEQ multiplex PCR, lists solely in-frame clones and lacks some. The sample lists 20,000 to 25,000 clones, more than 90% seen once, with around 0.71% in the top ten. Sequencing used CD4+ effector T cells (CD127+, CD25-, CD137-, CD154-) from PBMCs; culture status not recorded. The origin of the receptors is a human donor in good health. The CDR3 runs from the conserved cysteine through the conserved F or W. D genes are given only for firm matches. A clone size is listed for some rows: how often the clone was seen (once, few, many), or a class if it is expanded.

v_call	j_call	d_call	clone_size	cdr3_aa	cdr3_nt
TRBV7-9	TRBJ1-2	-	-	CASSFSSKNYGYTF	TGTGCCAGCAGCTTCTCGAGCAAGAACTATGGCTACACCTTC
TRBV12-5	TRBJ2-1	-	-	CASGLGDNEQFF	TGTGCTAGTGGTTTGGGAGACAATGAGCAGTTCTTC
TRBV10-1	TRBJ2-7	-	-	CASSESVATDTTYEQYF	TGCGCCAGCAGTGAGTCGGTCGCGACAGACACCACCTACGAGCAGTACTTC
TRBV5-6	TRBJ1-1	TRBD1	-	CASSILAGGFTEAFF	TGTGCCAGCAGTATACTCGCAGGGGGCTTCACTGAAGCTTTCTTT
TRBV6-4	TRBJ1-4	-	-	CASSREMGEKLFF	TGTGCCAGCAGCCGGGAAATGGGGGAAAAACTGTTTTTT
TRBV6-1	TRBJ1-6	TRBD1	once	CASSSGTANSPLHF	TGTGCCAGCAGTTCAGGGACAGCGAATTCACCCCTCCACTTT
TRBV5-1	TRBJ1-6	-	once	CASSRIQGKNSPLHF	TGCGCCAGCAGCCGAATTCAGGGAAAGAATTCACCCCTCCACTTT
TRBV2	TRBJ1-5	-	-	CASVRDGSNQPQHF	TGTGCCAGCGTCCGGGACGGCAGCAATCAGCCCCAGCATTTT
TRBV5-8	TRBJ2-1	-	-	CASSLTGTHSYNEQFF	TGTGCCAGCAGCTTGACCGGGACTCACTCCTACAATGAGCAGTTCTTC
TRBV11-2	TRBJ1-3	-	few	CASSFQGNSGNTIYF	TGTGCCAGCAGCTTCCAGGGAAACTCTGGAAACACCATATATTTT
TRBV7-9	TRBJ2-5	-	-	CASSWVRGRQETQYF	TGTGCCAGCAGCTGGGTTCGGGGGCGTCAAGAGACCCAGTACTTC
TRBV9	TRBJ1-2	-	-	CASSVDGPAVTF	TGTGCCAGCAGCGTAGATGGCCCCGCCGTAACCTTC
TRBV25-1	TRBJ1-1	-	-	CASSELGSGDTEAFF	TGTGCCAGCAGTGAATTAGGGTCGGGGGACACTGAAGCTTTCTTT
TRBV5-6	TRBJ1-2	-	-	CASSWMDRSYGYTF	TGTGCCAGCAGCTGGATGGACCGAAGCTATGGCTACACCTTC
TRBV28	TRBJ1-4	-	-	CASSLGGLYEKLFF	TGTGCCAGCAGTTTAGGGGGGCTTTATGAAAAACTGTTTTTT
TRBV5-1	TRBJ2-3	-	-	CASSLGRGRDTQYF	TGCGCCAGCAGCTTGGGGCGGGGTCGCGATACGCAGTATTTT
TRBV19	TRBJ1-2	-	-	CASSIGDGYTF	TGTGCCAGTAGTATAGGGGATGGCTACACCTTC
TRBV11-2	TRBJ2-4	TRBD1	once	CASSFDRGSQNIQYF	TGTGCCAGCAGCTTTGACAGGGGATCCCAAAACATTCAGTACTTC
TRBV18	TRBJ2-3	-	-	CASSSPGDGGTDTQYF	TGTGCCAGCTCAAGTCCAGGGGATGGTGGCACAGATACGCAGTATTTT
TRBV15	TRBJ1-2	-	-	CATSRGHGAIGGYTF	TGTGCCACCAGCAGAGGGCACGGAGCGATAGGCGGCTACACCTTC
TRBV7-2	TRBJ2-1	TRBD1	-	CASTQGQGEYYNEQFF	TGTGCCAGCACCCAAGGACAGGGGGAGTACTACAATGAGCAGTTCTTC
TRBV19	TRBJ1-3	-	-	CASSTTANSGNTIYF	TGTGCCAGTAGTACGACTGCGAACTCTGGAAACACCATATATTTT
TRBV9	TRBJ2-3	-	-	CASSAQNTDTQYF	TGTGCCAGCAGCGCGCAAAACACAGATACGCAGTATTTT
TRBV4-1	TRBJ1-5	-	once	CASSQDQSGRNQPQHF	TGCGCCAGCAGCCAAGATCAGTCAGGGCGGAATCAGCCCCAGCATTTT
TRBV7-9	TRBJ1-4	TRBD1	-	CASSLGQGREKLFF	TGTGCCAGCAGCTTAGGACAGGGGCGGGAAAAACTGTTTTTT
TRBV28	TRBJ1-4	-	few	CASRAQGGNEKLFF	TGTGCCAGCAGGGCACAGGGAGGTAATGAAAAACTGTTTTTT
TRBV19	TRBJ2-5	-	-	CASRAVGGETQYF	TGTGCCAGTAGGGCGGTGGGGGGAGAGACCCAGTACTTC